This T cell receptor beta chain came from a study of T cells in Graves' hyperthyroidism and ophthalmopathy. Blood sampling occurred at first hyperthyroidism diagnosis, ahead of any ophthalmopathy symptoms. This CDR3 has 15 residues. The germline V and J ends were trimmed by 3 bases and 4 bases, with 15 bases remaining between them. Germline-derived CDR1 and CDR2 are MNHEY and SMNVEV (reference sequence). This clonotype has ten or more counts. Its antigen is unidentified. Whole-study findings and limits: In simple terms, a model built on 13 V-J features told ophthalmopathy apart from stable hyperthyroidism. Blood also contained most expanded thyroid clonotypes above 0.001.

Amplification of TCR beta CDR3 regions was performed using RNA transcripts as template. First-round RT-PCR with HTBI primers amplified the TCR CDR3 region. TCRdb re-derived calls from the multiplex PCR reads in MiXCR, one entry per CDR3 protein. The sample includes fewer than 450,000 distinct CDR3 sequences, roughly 17% of them seen just once. Sequenced sample: blood. The gene calls are TRBV27 and TRBJ1-2; maybe TRBD1 (6 bases). The receptor was isolated from a woman younger than 45 with Graves' hyperthyroidism that later progressed to Graves' ophthalmopathy. CDR3 coding DNA: TGTGCCAGCAGTTTCATTCCCGGGACAACCTATGGCTACACCTTC. It yields the protein CASSFIPGTTYGYTF.